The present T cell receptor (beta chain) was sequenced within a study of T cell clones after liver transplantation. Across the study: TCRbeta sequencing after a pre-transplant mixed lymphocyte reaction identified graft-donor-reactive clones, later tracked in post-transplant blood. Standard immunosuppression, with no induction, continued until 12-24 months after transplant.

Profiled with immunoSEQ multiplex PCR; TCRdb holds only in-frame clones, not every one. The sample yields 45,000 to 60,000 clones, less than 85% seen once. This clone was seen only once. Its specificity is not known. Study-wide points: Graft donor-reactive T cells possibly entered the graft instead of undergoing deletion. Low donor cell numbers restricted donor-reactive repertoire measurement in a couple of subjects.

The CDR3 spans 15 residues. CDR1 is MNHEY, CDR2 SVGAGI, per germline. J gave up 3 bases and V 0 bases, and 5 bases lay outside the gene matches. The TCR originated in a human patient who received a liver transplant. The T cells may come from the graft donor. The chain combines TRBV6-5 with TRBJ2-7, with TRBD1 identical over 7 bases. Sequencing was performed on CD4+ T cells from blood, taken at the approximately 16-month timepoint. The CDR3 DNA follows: TGTGCCAGCAGTTACTCGACAGGGCGAATCTACGAGCAGTACTTC. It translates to CASSYSTGRIYEQYF.